This T cell receptor beta chain appears in the sequencing data of a study of cytomegalovirus exposure and HLA in healthy donors. The PCR employed 60 Vbeta primers together with 13 Jbeta primers. The method was immunoSEQ multiplex PCR; TCRdb's version includes in-frame clones alone and lacks a portion of them. Here the sample spans around 88,000 clones, around 77% being singletons. Trimming shortened V by 0 bases and J by 0 bases, and 10 bases separated the two germline ends. The CDR3 extends over 17 amino acids. CDR1 is SGHRS and CDR2 is YFSETQ in the germline V gene. Whole-study results and caveats: Most TCR beta V segments were productive about 87% or about 30% of the time in an earlier analysis. Reportedly, TCR beta sequences accurately predicted HLA-A and HLA-B alleles in most subjects. The study recorded over 150 TCR beta chains that were cytomegalovirus-associated.

On this clone itself: Its target is unknown.

Input material: PBMCs. This chain uses TRBV5-1 with TRBJ2-6, with unresolved D. The receptor was isolated from a man aged 45-60 years in good health and CMV-seropositive. The CDR3 is CASSLVAGDSGANVLTF. CDR3 in DNA: TGCGCCAGCAGCTTGGTGGCAGGTGACTCTGGGGCCAACGTCCTGACTTTC.